This TCR beta chain originates from a study of Ad26.COV2.S vaccination and SARS-CoV-2 variants. Assay: immunoSEQ multiplex PCR; the TCRdb copy retains only in-frame clones and omits some. The top ten clones hold around 3.6% of a sample with roughly 420,000 clones, approximately 90% of them seen once. This clone was counted between two and nine times. Per the germline V gene, CDR1 is LGHNA and CDR2 is YSLEER. The CDR3 covers 17 residues. Losses at the gene ends were 1 base for V and 5 bases for J; bases not matched to a gene: 10. The sample's treatment: about 20 received Ad26.COV2.S at low or high dose, single or two shots; about 5 received placebo; per-sample allocation not given. Samples were taken on day 63 after the first vaccine or placebo injection.

The sequencing used peripheral blood, collected in a trial of Ad26.COV2.S vaccine versus placebo. The receptor's source is a person between 18 and 65 years old who received the Ad26.COV2.S COVID-19 vaccine or a placebo. The J gene is TRBJ1-4, the V gene TRBV4-3; 7 bases are shared with TRBD1. This chain's CDR3 is CASSQGFTRQGNEKLFF. The CDR3 DNA sequence: TGCGCCAGCAGCCAAGGATTTACGAGACAGGGAAATGAAAAACTGTTTTTT.